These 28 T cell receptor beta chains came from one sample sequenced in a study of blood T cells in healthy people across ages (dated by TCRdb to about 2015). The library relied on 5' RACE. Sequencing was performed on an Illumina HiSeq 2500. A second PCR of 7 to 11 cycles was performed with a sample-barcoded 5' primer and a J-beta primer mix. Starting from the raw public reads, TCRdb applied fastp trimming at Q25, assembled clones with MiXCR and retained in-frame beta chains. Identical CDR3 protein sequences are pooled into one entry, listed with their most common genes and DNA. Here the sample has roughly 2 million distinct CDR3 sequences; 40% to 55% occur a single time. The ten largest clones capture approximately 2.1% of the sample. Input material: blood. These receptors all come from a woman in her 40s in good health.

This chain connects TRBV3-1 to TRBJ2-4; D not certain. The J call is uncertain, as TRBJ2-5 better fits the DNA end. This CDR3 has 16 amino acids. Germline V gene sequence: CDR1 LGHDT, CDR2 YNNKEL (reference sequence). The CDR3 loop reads CASSQDPGRWGETQYF. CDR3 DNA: TGTGCCAGCAGCCAAGACCCCGGACGGTGGGGAGAGACCCAGTACTTC.

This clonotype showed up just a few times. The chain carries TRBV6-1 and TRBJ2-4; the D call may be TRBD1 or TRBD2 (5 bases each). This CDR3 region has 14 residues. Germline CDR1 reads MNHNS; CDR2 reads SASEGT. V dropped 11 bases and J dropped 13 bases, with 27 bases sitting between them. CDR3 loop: CAHSTVAARDEQYF. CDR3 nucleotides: TGTGCCCACAGCACGGTGGCCGCTCGGGACGAACAGTACTTC.

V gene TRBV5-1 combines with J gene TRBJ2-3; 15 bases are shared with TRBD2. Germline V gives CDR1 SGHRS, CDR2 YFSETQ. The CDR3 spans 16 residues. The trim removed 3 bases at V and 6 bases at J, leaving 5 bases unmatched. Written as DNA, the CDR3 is TGCGCCAGCAGCTCGGGGACTAGCGGGGGGTACGATACGCAGTATTTT. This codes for CASSSGTSGGYDTQYF.

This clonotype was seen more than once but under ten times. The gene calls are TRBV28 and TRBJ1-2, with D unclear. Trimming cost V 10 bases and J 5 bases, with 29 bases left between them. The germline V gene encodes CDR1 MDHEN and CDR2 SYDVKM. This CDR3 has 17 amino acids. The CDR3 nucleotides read TGTGCCACCCGAAATGGAAATAGACATTGGGGAAAGTATGGCTACACCTTC. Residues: CATRNGNRHWGKYGYTF.

The CDR3 loop is CASSAGQGSGYGQPQHF. CDR3 coding DNA: TGTGCCAGCAGCGCGGGACAGGGGAGTGGGTACGGTCAGCCCCAGCATTTT. This sequence joins TRBV9 and TRBJ1-5, with 10 positions matching TRBD1. The CDR3 length is 17 residues. The germline V gene has CDR1 SGDLS and CDR2 YYNGEE. V gave up 3 bases and J gave up 6 bases; unmatched junction bases: 12.

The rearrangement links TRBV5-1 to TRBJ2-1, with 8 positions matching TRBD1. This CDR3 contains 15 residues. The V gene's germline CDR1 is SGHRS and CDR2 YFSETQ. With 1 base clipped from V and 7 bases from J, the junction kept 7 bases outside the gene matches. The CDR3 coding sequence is TGCGCCAGCAGCTTGAACGCAGGGGGCTTTAATGAGCAGTTCTTC. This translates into CASSLNAGGFNEQFF.

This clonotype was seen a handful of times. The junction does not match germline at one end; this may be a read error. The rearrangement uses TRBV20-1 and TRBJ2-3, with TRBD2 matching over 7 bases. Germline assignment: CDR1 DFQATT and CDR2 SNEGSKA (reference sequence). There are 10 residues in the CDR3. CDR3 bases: TGTAGCGGGTGGACAGATACGCAGTATTTT. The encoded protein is CSGWTDTQYF.

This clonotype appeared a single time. The CDR3 sequence: CSARALRQGGRYGYTF. CDR3 DNA: TGCAGTGCTAGAGCCCTGCGACAGGGGGGGAGGTATGGCTACACCTTC. J is TRBJ1-2 and V is TRBV20-1; 9 bases agree with TRBD1. V was pared by 1 base and J by 5 bases, with 11 bases of the junction left unmatched. This CDR3 contains 16 residues. Germline lookup yields CDR1 DFQATT and CDR2 SNEGSKA (reference sequence).

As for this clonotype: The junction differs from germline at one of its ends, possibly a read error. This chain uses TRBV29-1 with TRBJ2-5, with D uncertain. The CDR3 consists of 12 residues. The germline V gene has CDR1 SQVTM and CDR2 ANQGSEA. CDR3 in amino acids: CCVVAYEETQYF. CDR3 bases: TGCTGCGTTGTTGCCTATGAAGAGACCCAGTACTTC. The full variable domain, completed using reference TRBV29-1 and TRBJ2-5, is SAVISQKPSRDICQRGTSLTIQCQVDSQVTMMFWYRQQPGQSLTLIATANQGSEATYESGFVIDKFPISRPNLTFSTLTVSNMSPEDSSIYLCCVVAYEETQYFGPGTRLLVL.

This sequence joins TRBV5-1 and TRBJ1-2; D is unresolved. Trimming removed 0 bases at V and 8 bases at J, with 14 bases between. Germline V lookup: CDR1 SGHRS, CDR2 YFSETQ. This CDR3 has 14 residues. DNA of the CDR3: TGCGCCAGCAGCTTGGCCCACTGGGGAGAGGGCTACACCTTC. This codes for CASSLAHWGEGYTF.

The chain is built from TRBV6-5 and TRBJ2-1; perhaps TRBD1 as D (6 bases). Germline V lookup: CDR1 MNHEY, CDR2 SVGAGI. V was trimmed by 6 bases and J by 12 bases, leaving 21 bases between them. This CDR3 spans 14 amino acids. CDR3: CASSRQASPVGQFF. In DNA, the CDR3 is TGTGCCAGCAGCAGACAGGCTTCCCCGGTGGGGCAGTTCTTC.

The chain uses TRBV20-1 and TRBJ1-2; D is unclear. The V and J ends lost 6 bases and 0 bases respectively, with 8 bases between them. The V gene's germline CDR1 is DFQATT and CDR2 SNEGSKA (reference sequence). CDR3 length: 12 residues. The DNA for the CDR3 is TGCAGTGCCCAGACCACTAACTATGGCTACACCTTC. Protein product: CSAQTTNYGYTF.

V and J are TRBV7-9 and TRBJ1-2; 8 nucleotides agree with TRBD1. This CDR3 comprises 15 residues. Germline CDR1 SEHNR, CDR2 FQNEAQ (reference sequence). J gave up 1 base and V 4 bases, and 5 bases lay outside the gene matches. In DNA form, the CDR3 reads TGTGCCAGCAGCTCCGGACAGGGAATTAACTATGGCTACACCTTC. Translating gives CASSSGQGINYGYTF.

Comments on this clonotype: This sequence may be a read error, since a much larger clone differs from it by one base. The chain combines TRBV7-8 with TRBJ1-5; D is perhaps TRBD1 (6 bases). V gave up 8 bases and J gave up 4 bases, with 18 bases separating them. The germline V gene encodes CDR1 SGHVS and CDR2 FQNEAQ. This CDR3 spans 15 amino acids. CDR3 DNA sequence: TGTGCCAGCGGATCCGTGGGGACATTGAATCAGCCCCAGCATTTT. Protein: CASGSVGTLNQPQHF.

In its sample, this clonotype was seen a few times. The CDR3 sequence is CASSLAARSVSYNEQFF. DNA for the CDR3: TGTGCCAGCAGCTTAGCGGCGCGCTCCGTCTCCTACAATGAGCAGTTCTTC. The rearrangement links TRBV7-2 to TRBJ2-1; D ambiguous. Trimming pared 0 bases from V and 0 bases from J, leaving 12 bases between. The CDR3 extends over 17 amino acids. Germline loops: CDR1 SGHTA, CDR2 FQGNSA.

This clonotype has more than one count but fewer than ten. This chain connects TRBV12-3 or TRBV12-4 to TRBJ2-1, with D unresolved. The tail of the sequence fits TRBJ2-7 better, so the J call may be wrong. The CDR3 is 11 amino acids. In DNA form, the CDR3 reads TGTGCCAGCAGTTCCAGTCCCGAGCAGTACTTC. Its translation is CASSSSPEQYF.

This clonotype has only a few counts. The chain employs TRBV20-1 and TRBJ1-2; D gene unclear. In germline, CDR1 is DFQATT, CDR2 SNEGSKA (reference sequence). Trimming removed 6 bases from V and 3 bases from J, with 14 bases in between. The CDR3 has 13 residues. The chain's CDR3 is CSAPRWDDYGYTF. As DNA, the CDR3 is TGCAGTGCCCCACGCTGGGATGACTATGGCTACACCTTC.

The CDR3 sequence is CSASGRRGGIQETQYF. As DNA, the CDR3 is TGCAGTGCTAGTGGGAGGAGGGGGGGGATCCAAGAGACCCAGTACTTC. The chain joins TRBV20-1 to TRBJ2-5; weak D call: TRBD2 (7 bases). With 3 bases removed from V and 1 base from J, the gap between germline ends came to 18 bases. Germline V gives CDR1 DFQATT, CDR2 SNEGSKA (reference sequence). CDR3 length: 16 amino acids.

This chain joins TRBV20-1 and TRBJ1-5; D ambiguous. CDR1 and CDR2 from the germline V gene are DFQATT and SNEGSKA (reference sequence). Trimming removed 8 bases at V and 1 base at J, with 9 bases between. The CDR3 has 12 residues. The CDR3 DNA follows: TGCAGTACCGGTCGGAGCAATCAGCCCCAGCATTTT. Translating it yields CSTGRSNQPQHF.

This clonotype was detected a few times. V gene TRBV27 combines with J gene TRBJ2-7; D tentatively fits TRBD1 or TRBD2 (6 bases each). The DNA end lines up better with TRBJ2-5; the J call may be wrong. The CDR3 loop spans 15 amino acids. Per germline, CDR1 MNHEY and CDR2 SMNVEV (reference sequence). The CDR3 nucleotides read TGTGCCAGCAGTCCCTTAACGGGGGCCGAAGAGACCCAGTACTTC. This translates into CASSPLTGAEETQYF.

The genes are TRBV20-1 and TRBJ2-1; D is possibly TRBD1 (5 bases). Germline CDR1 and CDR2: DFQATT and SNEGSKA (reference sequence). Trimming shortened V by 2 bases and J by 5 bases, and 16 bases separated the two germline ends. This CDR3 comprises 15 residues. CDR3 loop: CSARTGQTGDNEQFF. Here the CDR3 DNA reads TGCAGTGCTAGAACAGGCCAGACGGGCGACAATGAGCAGTTCTTC.

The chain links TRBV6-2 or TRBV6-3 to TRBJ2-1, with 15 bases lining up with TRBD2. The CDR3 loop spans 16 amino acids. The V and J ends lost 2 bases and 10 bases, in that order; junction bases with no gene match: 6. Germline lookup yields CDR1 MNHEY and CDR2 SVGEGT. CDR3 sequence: CASSYLGLAGGQEQFF. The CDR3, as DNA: TGTGCCAGCAGTTACCTAGGACTAGCGGGGGGGCAAGAGCAGTTCTTC.

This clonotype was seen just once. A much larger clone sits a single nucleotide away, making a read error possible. The CDR3 nucleotides are TGTGCCCCGCTGAAGGACAGGGCAGGAGGGACCCAGTACTTC. This sequence encodes CAPLKDRAGGTQYF. The chain employs TRBV10-3 and TRBJ2-7, with TRBD1 matching over 8 bases. The DNA end is more similar to TRBJ2-5, so the J call may be wrong. Germline CDR1 is ENHRY and CDR2 is SYGVKD. This CDR3 spans 14 amino acids.

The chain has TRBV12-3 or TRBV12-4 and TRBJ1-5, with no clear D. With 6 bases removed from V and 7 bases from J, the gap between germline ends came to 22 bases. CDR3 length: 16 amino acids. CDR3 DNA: TGTGCCAGCAGCCTCAGTCTGTCGGGGAGTAACCAGCCCCAGCATTTT. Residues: CASSLSLSGSNQPQHF.

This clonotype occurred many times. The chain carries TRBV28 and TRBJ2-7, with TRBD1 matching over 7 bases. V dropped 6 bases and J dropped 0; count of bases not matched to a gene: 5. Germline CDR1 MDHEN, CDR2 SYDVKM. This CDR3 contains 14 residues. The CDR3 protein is CASSSGTASYEQYF. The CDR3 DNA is TGTGCCAGCAGCTCCGGGACAGCCTCCTACGAGCAGTACTTC.

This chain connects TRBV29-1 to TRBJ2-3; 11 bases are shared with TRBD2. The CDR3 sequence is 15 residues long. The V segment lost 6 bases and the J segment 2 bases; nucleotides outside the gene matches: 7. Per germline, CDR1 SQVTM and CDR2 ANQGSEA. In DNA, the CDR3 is TGCAGCGTGGCCATAGCGGGGGGGAACACAGATACGCAGTATTTT. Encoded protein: CSVAIAGGNTDTQYF.

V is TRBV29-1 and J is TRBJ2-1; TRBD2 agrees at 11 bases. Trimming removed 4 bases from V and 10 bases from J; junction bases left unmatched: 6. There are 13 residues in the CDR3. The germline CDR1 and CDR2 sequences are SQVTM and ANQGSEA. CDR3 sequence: CSVVSSGGFEQFF. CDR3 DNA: TGCAGCGTTGTCTCTAGCGGGGGGTTCGAGCAGTTCTTC.

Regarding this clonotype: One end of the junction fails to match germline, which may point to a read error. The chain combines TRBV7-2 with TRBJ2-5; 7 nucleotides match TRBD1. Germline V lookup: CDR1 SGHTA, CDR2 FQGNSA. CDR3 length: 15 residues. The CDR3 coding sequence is TGTGCCAACAGCCCCCGCAGGGGGAGCCAAGAGACCCAGTACTTC. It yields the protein CANSPRRGSQETQYF. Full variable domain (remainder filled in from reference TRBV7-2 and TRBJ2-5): GAGVSQSPSNKVTEKGKDVELRCDPISGHTALYWYRQSLGQGLEFLIYFQGNSAPDKSGLPSDRFSAERTGGSVSTLTIQRTQQEDSAVYLCANSPRRGSQETQYFGPGTRLLVL.